The 9 T cell receptor beta chains reported below all come from one sample, sequenced in a study of T cell responses to AZD1222 COVID-19 vaccine. Here immunoSEQ multiplex PCR was the method, and the copy in TCRdb shows in-frame clones only, minus some. The data hold about 92,000 clones, with roughly 90% observed a single time. The specimen was peripheral blood, collected on day 0 of AZD1222 vaccination. Source of these receptors: an adult in good health.

The V call is TRBV30, the J call TRBJ1-2; no clear D. This CDR3 comprises 13 residues. Trimming left V 3 bases short and J 11 bases short, with 19 bases between. The germline V gene has CDR1 GTSNPN and CDR2 SVGIG (reference sequence). CDR3 in DNA: TGTGCCTGGAGCCCTGTACCTAGTCTTAGGTACACCTTC. Translating gives CAWSPVPSLRYTF.

CDR3 bases: TGTGCCAGCAGCGACGCTCCGGGACTAGCCTCCTACGAGCAGTACTTC. Translated, it gives CASSDAPGLASYEQYF. This chain links TRBV25-1 with TRBJ2-7; 9 bases align to TRBD2. Germline V lookup: CDR1 MGHDK, CDR2 SYGVNS. CDR3 length: 16 residues. The J segment lost 0 bases and the V segment lost 6 bases, leaving 9 bases of the junction unmatched.

This clone was picked up one time. V and J are TRBV19 and TRBJ2-5; D possibly corresponds to TRBD1 (6 bases). Germline V gene lookup returns CDR1 LNHDA and CDR2 SQIVND (reference sequence). The CDR3 loop spans 15 amino acids. Trimming shortened V by 4 bases and J by 3 bases, and 15 bases separated the two germline ends. The CDR3 sequence: CASSTRTVREETQYF. The CDR3 bases are TGTGCCAGTAGTACCCGGACAGTTCGTGAAGAGACCCAGTACTTC.

The gene calls are TRBV19 and TRBJ1-2; no clear D. Germline CDR1 reads LNHDA; CDR2 reads SQIVND (reference sequence). V lost 4 bases, J lost 8 bases, and 20 bases lay in between. This CDR3 comprises 15 residues. The CDR3 protein is CASSSRRSTFGGYTF. CDR3 sequence (DNA): TGTGCCAGTAGTAGCCGACGGTCAACCTTTGGAGGCTACACCTTC.

DNA of the CDR3: TGTGCCAGCAGTGCCCGCCCTACGCCAAATACGCAGTATTTT. It encodes CASSARPTPNTQYF. The V gene is TRBV28, the J gene TRBJ2-3; D unresolved. There are 14 residues in the CDR3. The ends were cut back, 5 bases at V and 7 bases at J, with 16 bases in the middle. Germline loops: CDR1 MDHEN, CDR2 SYDVKM.

The chain combines TRBV18 with TRBJ1-1; no reliable D call. This CDR3 is built from 13 residues. Deletions cut 3 bases from V and 1 base from J, with 6 bases between. Germline V gene sequence: CDR1 KGHSH, CDR2 LQKENI. This CDR3 is CASSPRENTEAFF. The CDR3 DNA sequence: TGTGCCAGCTCACCGAGAGAGAACACTGAAGCTTTCTTT.

The rearrangement links TRBV6-5 to TRBJ1-2; no clear D gene. CDR3 length: 15 amino acids. V was cut by 2 bases and J by 0 bases, with 10 bases left in between. The V gene's germline CDR1 is MNHEY and CDR2 SVGAGI. This CDR3 reads CASSYGAGPNYGYTF. The DNA of the CDR3 is TGTGCCAGCAGTTACGGAGCAGGACCTAACTATGGCTACACCTTC.

V gene TRBV4-2 combines with J gene TRBJ1-4, with 7 bases lining up with TRBD1. CDR1 is LGHNA and CDR2 is YNFKEQ in the germline V gene. Trimming at V came to 4 bases and at J to 7 bases, leaving 6 bases not matched to a gene. The CDR3 is made up of 14 amino acids. CDR3 sequence: CASSLQGPGEKLFF. DNA of the CDR3: TGTGCCAGCAGCCTACAGGGGCCGGGTGAAAAACTGTTTTTT.

The gene calls are TRBV5-8 and TRBJ2-7, with a tentative D call TRBD1 (6 bases). This CDR3 region has 12 residues. Germline V gene lookup returns CDR1 SGHTS and CDR2 YDEGEE. Trimming shortened V by 3 bases and J by 3 bases, and 7 bases separated the two germline ends. The CDR3 DNA is TGTGCCAGCAGCTGGACAGTCTACGAGCAGTACTTC. Protein sequence: CASSWTVYEQYF.